One sample yielded the 20 T cell receptor beta chains listed below, sequenced in a study of shared clonotypes between healthy human individuals. The assay was immunoSEQ multiplex PCR, and TCRdb's table has in-frame clones only and misses some. The data hold about a million clones, with roughly 80% observed a single time. Sequenced: memory CD4+ T cells from PBMCs. The subset: CD45RA-negative fraction. These receptors came from a man in his late teens or twenties in good health. Some clones in this sample may be carry-over from other donors' samples.

This chain joins TRBV30 and TRBJ2-3; 7 positions agree with TRBD1. V shed 3 bases, J shed 2 bases, and the junction held 5 bases outside the gene matches. There are 14 residues in the CDR3. Looked up from germline, CDR1 is GTSNPN and CDR2 is SVGIG (reference sequence). For the CDR3, the DNA is TGTGCCTGGAGCCGGGACAGAGCCACAGATACGCAGTATTTT. The encoded protein is CAWSRDRATDTQYF. Full variable domain (missing parts from reference TRBV30 and TRBJ2-3): SQTIHQWPATLVQPVGSPLSLECTVEGTSNPNLYWYRQAAGRGLQLLFYSVGIGQISSEVPQNLSASRPQDRQFILSSKKLLLSDSGFYLCAWSRDRATDTQYFGPGTRLTVL.

This chain uses TRBV4-2 with TRBJ2-7, with D tentatively TRBD1 (6 bases). In germline, CDR1 is LGHNA, CDR2 YNFKEQ. This CDR3 comprises 15 residues. V was trimmed by 1 base and J by 2 bases, leaving 12 bases between them. The CDR3 sequence is CASSQGQGNPYEQYF. In DNA, the CDR3 is TGTGCCAGCAGCCAAGGCCAGGGGAACCCCTACGAGCAGTACTTC.

The genes are TRBV30 and TRBJ2-1; 8 bases agree with TRBD2. There are 12 residues in the CDR3. J gave up 13 bases and V 1 base, and 6 bases lay outside the gene matches. From germline, CDR1 is GTSNPN and CDR2 SVGIG (reference sequence). DNA for the CDR3: TGTGCCTGGAGTGACACTAGCGGTCCTCAGTTCTTC. It specifies CAWSDTSGPQFF. Filled out from reference TRBV30 and TRBJ2-1, the complete variable domain reads SQTIHQWPATLVQPVGSPLSLECTVEGTSNPNLYWYRQAAGRGLQLLFYSVGIGQISSEVPQNLSASRPQDRQFILSSKKLLLSDSGFYLCAWSDTSGPQFFGPGTRLTVL.

The rearrangement links TRBV18 to TRBJ2-3; a possible D gene is TRBD1 (5 bases). The germline V and J ends were trimmed by 3 bases and 4 bases, with 11 bases remaining between them. This CDR3 is 14 amino acids long. CDR1 is KGHSH and CDR2 is LQKENI in the germline V gene. CDR3 DNA sequence: TGTGCCAGCTCACCTCAGGGTGGAGCAGATACGCAGTATTTT. It specifies CASSPQGGADTQYF. Combining the CDR3 with reference TRBV18 and TRBJ2-3 gives the whole variable domain NAGVMQNPRHLVRRRGQEARLRCSPMKGHSHVYWYRQLPEEGLKFMVYLQKENIIDESGMPKERFSAEFPKEGPSILRIQQVVRGDSAAYFCASSPQGGADTQYFGPGTRLTVL.

This clone has just a few counts. One end of the junction varies from germline; a read error may be responsible. V gene TRBV11-2 combines with J gene TRBJ2-7; D remains unclear. CDR1 SGHAT and CDR2 FQNNGV come from the germline V gene. This CDR3 region has 13 residues. DNA of the CDR3: TGTGCCAGCAGCTCCCCCCGACTCTCTACTCTTTTTTTC. As protein: CASSSPRLSTLFF. The full variable domain, its missing parts supplied by reference TRBV11-2 and TRBJ2-7, is EAGVAQSPRYKIIEKRQSVAFWCNPISGHATLYWYQQILGQGPKLLIQFQNNGVVDDSQLPKDRFSAERLKGVDSTLKIQPAKLEDSAVYLCASSSPRLSTLFFGPGTRLTVT.

The table lists this clone with a count of one. The V gene is TRBV6-6, the J gene TRBJ2-7, with 8 bases fitting TRBD2. The CDR3 length is 14 residues. Looked up from germline, CDR1 is MNHNY and CDR2 is SVGAGI (reference sequence). The trim removed 6 bases at V and 2 bases at J, leaving 6 bases unmatched. CDR3: CASRSTSGAYEQYF. The CDR3, as DNA: TGTGCCAGCAGATCTACTAGCGGAGCCTACGAGCAGTACTTC.

The chain couples TRBV7-2 to TRBJ2-1; TRBD2 matches 11 bases. The V gene's germline CDR1 is SGHTA and CDR2 FQGNSA. V lost 6 bases to trimming and J lost 10 bases; unmatched junction nucleotides: 8. The CDR3 spans 14 residues. The CDR3 sequence: CASSAGTSGWEQFF. The CDR3 region has the DNA TGTGCCAGCAGTGCTGGGACTAGCGGCTGGGAGCAGTTCTTC. The whole variable domain, filled in from reference TRBV7-2 and TRBJ2-1, reads GAGVSQSPSNKVTEKGKDVELRCDPISGHTALYWYRQSLGQGLEFLIYFQGNSAPDKSGLPSDRFSAERTGGSVSTLTIQRTQQEDSAVYLCASSAGTSGWEQFFGPGTRLTVL.

The chain carries TRBV19 and TRBJ2-1; TRBD1 or TRBD2 may be the D gene (5 bases each). CDR3 length: 12 amino acids. Per germline, CDR1 LNHDA and CDR2 SQIVND (reference sequence). The V end lost 6 bases, the J end lost 9 bases, and 12 bases lay between the germline ends. This chain's CDR3 is CASSGGGAEQFF. CDR3 coding DNA: TGTGCCAGTAGCGGTGGGGGAGCTGAGCAGTTCTTC.

V is TRBV27 and J is TRBJ1-2; D is possibly TRBD1 (5 bases). Trimming shortened V by 3 bases and J by 0 bases, and 11 bases separated the two germline ends. This CDR3 is 15 amino acids long. Germline V gene lookup returns CDR1 MNHEY and CDR2 SMNVEV (reference sequence). CDR3 sequence: CASSLGRGTNYGYTF. The CDR3 DNA is TGTGCCAGCAGTTTGGGGCGCGGAACTAACTATGGCTACACCTTC.

The V and J genes are TRBV2 and TRBJ2-1; 10 bases are a match to TRBD2. The V and J ends lost 2 bases and 3 bases, in that order; junction bases with no gene match: 7. The CDR3 is 17 amino acids. Per the germline V gene, CDR1 is SNHLY and CDR2 is FYNNEI. DNA of the CDR3: TGTGCCAGCAGTGAAAGGGGGCCTAGCGGGAGCTACAATGAGCAGTTCTTC. Amino acids: CASSERGPSGSYNEQFF.

The chain uses TRBV5-1 and TRBJ1-4; D remains ambiguous. Per the germline V gene, CDR1 is SGHRS and CDR2 is YFSETQ. The CDR3 spans 16 residues. V lost 9 bases, J lost 5 bases, and 23 bases lay in between. The CDR3 DNA reads TGCGCCACCTCCTCCGGTACCCACCCCAACAATGAAAAACTGTTTTTT. Amino acid sequence: CATSSGTHPNNEKLFF.

The chain links TRBV28 to TRBJ2-2; perhaps TRBD1 as D (6 bases). V was cut by 6 bases and J by 2 bases, with 40 bases left in between. This CDR3 has 24 amino acids. Germline V gene data show CDR1 as MDHEN and CDR2 as SYDVKM. The CDR3 loop reads CASSYTNLYAVLQGTQINTGELFF. The CDR3 nucleotides read TGTGCCAGCAGCTACACTAACCTTTATGCGGTCCTACAGGGAACCCAGATAAACACCGGGGAGCTGTTTTTT.

This rearrangement joins TRBV4-2 to TRBJ2-7, with 7 nucleotides matching TRBD2. The V gene's germline CDR1 is LGHNA and CDR2 YNFKEQ. This CDR3 has 15 amino acids. V gave up 1 base and J gave up 4 bases; unmatched junction bases: 7. The CDR3 sequence: CASSQVSGVMYEQYF. The CDR3 coding sequence is TGTGCCAGCAGCCAAGTGAGCGGGGTCATGTACGAGCAGTACTTC.

CDR3 bases: TGTGCCAGCAGCTATCGGGCTAGCGGGAGAGATAGTGAGCAGTTCTTC. Amino acid sequence: CASSYRASGRDSEQFF. The chain uses TRBV11-3 and TRBJ2-1; TRBD2 matches at 10 bases. The J segment lost 9 bases and the V segment lost 4 bases, leaving 12 bases of the junction unmatched. The germline V gene has CDR1 SGHNT and CDR2 YENEEA. This CDR3 contains 16 residues.

This clone showed up just a few times. The identical CDR3 is also encoded by other nucleotide sequences in the sample. The genes are TRBV29-1 and TRBJ1-1; D not resolved. The CDR3 sequence is 10 residues long. V was cut by 4 bases and J by 4 bases, with 4 bases left in between. The germline gives CDR1 SQVTM, CDR2 ANQGSEA. CDR3 residues: CSVVSTEAFF. The CDR3 bases are TGCAGCGTTGTCTCCACTGAAGCTTTCTTT.

This sequence joins TRBV10-3 and TRBJ1-2, with TRBD1 matching over 7 bases. V lost 6 bases to trimming and J lost 3 bases; unmatched junction nucleotides: 7. The CDR3 has 14 amino acids. Germline V gene sequence: CDR1 ENHRY, CDR2 SYGVKD. This chain's CDR3 is CAIRPTGADYGYTF. The CDR3 nucleotides read TGTGCCATCAGACCCACAGGGGCAGACTATGGCTACACCTTC.

This chain links TRBV10-1 with TRBJ2-2; 8 bases agree with TRBD1. The CDR3 extends over 16 amino acids. CDR1 WNHNN and CDR2 SYGVQD come from the germline V gene (reference sequence). Trimming took 3 bases from V and 1 from J; bases not matched to a gene: 4. CDR3 sequence reads: CASSDPRGLNTGELFF. DNA for the CDR3: TGCGCCAGCAGTGATCCCAGGGGGCTGAACACCGGGGAGCTGTTTTTT.

The sample holds one count of this clone. This chain uses TRBV28 with TRBJ1-5; 9 bases fit TRBD1. V shed 9 bases and J 0 bases; nucleotides not matched to a gene: 6. This CDR3 has 15 amino acids. The germline CDR1 and CDR2 sequences are MDHEN and SYDVKM. The CDR3 DNA sequence: TGTGCCAGTATGGGGACAGGGTATAGCAATCAGCCCCAGCATTTT. Translated, it gives CASMGTGYSNQPQHF.

The gene calls are TRBV28 and TRBJ2-7; 12 bases map to TRBD1. The CDR3 runs 15 residues. Germline V gives CDR1 MDHEN, CDR2 SYDVKM. J gave up 5 bases and V 7 bases, and 9 bases lay outside the gene matches. Written as DNA, the CDR3 is TGTGCCAGCAACCTGCCGGGACAGGGGGCGAACGAGCAGTACTTC. Translation: CASNLPGQGANEQYF.

V usage is TRBV11-3 and J usage is TRBJ1-1; D gene unclear. Trimming stripped 5 bases from V and 8 bases from J, with 15 bases between. The CDR3 consists of 13 residues. From germline, CDR1 is SGHNT and CDR2 YENEEA. CDR3 sequence reads: CASSHGRSREAFF. The CDR3 nucleotides read TGTGCCAGCAGCCATGGGCGTTCGAGAGAAGCTTTCTTT.